This TCR beta chain comes out of a study of glioma-infiltrating T cells. Across the whole study: Presurgical dexamethasone in glioma patients lasted six or fewer days.

The iRepertoire nested amplicon-rescue multiplex PCR amplified TCR alpha and beta CDR3s from RNA. TCRdb re-called the multiplex PCR reads with MiXCR, one entry per CDR3 protein. Among more than 350,000 distinct CDR3 sequences listed, roughly 41% were seen once. This CDR3 is 14 amino acids long. V lost 4 bases and J lost 5; bases outside the gene matches: 5. Germline V gene data show CDR1 as SGHRS and CDR2 as YFSETQ. On this clonotype itself: Its antigen is as yet unknown.

Study-wide findings and caveats: Signature shared blood CDR3 motifs were enriched in low-divergence and depleted in high-divergence patients. Very few CDR3 sequences were shared between tissue and blood.

The sequence was obtained from a human donor with low-grade glioma or glioblastoma, undergoing nonglioma brain surgery, or in good health (not recorded which). The sequencing input was glioma tissue, nonneoplastic brain tissue, or PBMCs (not recorded which). The V call is TRBV5-1, the J call TRBJ2-3; 9 nucleotides line up with TRBD2. The CDR3 DNA reads as TGCGCCAGCAGCCAATCGACTAGCGGAGATACGCAGTATTTT. It specifies CASSQSTSGDTQYF.